Below are 12 T cell receptor beta chains sequenced from a single sample in a study of blood T cell repertoires in COVID-19. The assay was immunoSEQ multiplex PCR, and TCRdb's table has in-frame clones only and misses some. The sample has about 200,000 clones, around four fifths seen once. The source material was peripheral blood. The receptors come from a man aged 55-75 years with COVID-19, enrolled during active disease.

This chain links TRBV28 with TRBJ2-5, with D perhaps TRBD1 (5 bases). The germline V gene encodes CDR1 MDHEN and CDR2 SYDVKM. With 7 bases removed from V and 4 bases from J, the gap between germline ends came to 7 bases. The CDR3 has 11 amino acids. DNA of the CDR3: TGTGCCAGCAAGGGGTTAGAGACCCAGTACTTC. Translated: CASKGLETQYF.

CDR3: CASSALQGALYGYTF. The CDR3 nucleotides read TGTGCCAGCAGCGCTTTACAGGGGGCCCTATATGGCTACACCTTC. V and J are TRBV9 and TRBJ1-2; 9 nucleotides agree with TRBD1. The trim removed 3 bases at V and 5 bases at J, leaving 8 bases unmatched. Germline assignment: CDR1 SGDLS and CDR2 YYNGEE. CDR3 length: 15 amino acids.

The chain uses TRBV5-1 and TRBJ1-5; no clear D gene. Germline assignment: CDR1 SGHRS and CDR2 YFSETQ. The V and J ends lost 5 bases and 3 bases respectively, with 9 bases between them. This CDR3 region has 13 residues. The CDR3 DNA is TGCGCCAGCAGGCTAAGTGACAATCAGCCCCAGCATTTT. It encodes CASRLSDNQPQHF.

This chain connects TRBV27 to TRBJ1-4; no clear D gene. This CDR3 region has 12 residues. CDR1 is MNHEY and CDR2 is SMNVEV in the germline V gene (reference sequence). The V and J ends lost 2 bases and 7 bases respectively, with 5 bases between them. CDR3 sequence reads: CASSLEGEKLFF. Here the CDR3 DNA reads TGTGCCAGCAGTTTAGAGGGTGAAAAACTGTTTTTT.

The chain uses TRBV30 and TRBJ2-1; D is uncertain. Germline CDR1 GTSNPN, CDR2 SVGIG (reference sequence). The V end was cut by 0 bases, the J end by 13 bases, with 10 bases between. The CDR3 length is 11 residues. CDR3 region: CAWSVERIQFF. Written as DNA, the CDR3 is TGTGCCTGGAGTGTGGAGAGGATTCAGTTCTTC.

The sample holds one count of this clone. The chain is built from TRBV4-1 and TRBJ2-7; 9 bases are a match to TRBD1. After removal of 1 base from V and 1 base from J, the junction contained 5 bases not matched to a gene. The germline CDR1 and CDR2 sequences are MGHRA and YSYEKL. The CDR3 consists of 16 residues. Here the CDR3 reads CASSQAGQGLSYEQYF. CDR3 nucleotide sequence: TGCGCCAGCAGCCAAGCGGGACAGGGCCTTTCCTACGAGCAGTACTTC.

The chain couples TRBV6-5 to TRBJ1-1, with D tentatively TRBD1 (5 bases). The germline gives CDR1 MNHEY, CDR2 SVGAGI. The V end lost 6 bases, the J end lost 1 base, and 12 bases lay between the germline ends. This CDR3 comprises 14 residues. CDR3 residues: CASSQEGTNTEAFF. Written as DNA, the CDR3 is TGTGCCAGCAGCCAGGAGGGGACGAACACTGAAGCTTTCTTT.

This chain uses TRBV5-6 with TRBJ2-1; maybe TRBD2 (8 bases). The V gene lost 3 bases and the J gene lost 1 base, with 14 bases spanning the gap. The germline V gene encodes CDR1 SGHDT and CDR2 YYEEEE. This CDR3 region has 16 residues. CDR3 region: CASSSGGDRSYNEQFF. CDR3 in DNA: TGTGCCAGCAGCTCGGGAGGGGACAGATCCTACAATGAGCAGTTCTTC.

This clone was detected once. This sequence joins TRBV27 and TRBJ2-4, with 11 bases aligning to TRBD2. After removal of 6 bases from V and 6 bases from J, the junction contained 4 bases not matched to a gene. Germline V gene lookup returns CDR1 MNHEY and CDR2 SMNVEV (reference sequence). The CDR3 extends over 14 amino acids. CDR3 loop: CASRLAGALNIQYF. The CDR3 nucleotides read TGTGCCAGCAGACTAGCGGGAGCGTTAAACATTCAGTACTTC.

The chain links TRBV5-1 to TRBJ2-3; 9 bases fit TRBD2. V gave up 5 bases and J gave up 2 bases; unmatched junction bases: 6. This CDR3 spans 15 amino acids. CDR1 SGHRS and CDR2 YFSETQ come from the germline V gene. The chain's CDR3 is CASRPLAGVTDTQYF. The DNA for the CDR3 is TGCGCCAGCAGGCCCTTAGCGGGAGTCACAGATACGCAGTATTTT.

The chain combines TRBV2 with TRBJ1-1; 7 nucleotides match TRBD1. The ends lost 4 bases at V and 1 base at J; junction bases unmatched: 6. This CDR3 spans 15 amino acids. Germline CDR1 and CDR2: SNHLY and FYNNEI. CDR3 in amino acids: CASSVTGTANTEAFF. DNA of the CDR3: TGTGCCAGCAGTGTCACGGGGACAGCGAACACTGAAGCTTTCTTT.

This clone turned up a few times. The rearrangement uses TRBV6-5 and TRBJ1-1; D might be TRBD1 (6 bases). Germline V gene data show CDR1 as MNHEY and CDR2 as SVGAGI. The CDR3 has 12 residues. The V end lost 6 bases, the J end lost 5 bases, and 10 bases lay between the germline ends. In DNA form, the CDR3 reads TGTGCCAGCAGCGTACAGGGAACTGAAGCTTTCTTT. Its protein is CASSVQGTEAFF.